This is a list of T cell receptor beta chains from one sample in a study of PD-1 blockade in classical Hodgkin lymphoma. Sequencing used immunoSEQ multiplex PCR; TCRdb keeps in-frame clones, though not all of them. This table holds about 21,000 clones, over 70% found once. Material: peripheral blood mononuclear cells (PBMCs), obtained before the fourth cycle of nivolumab. The receptor source for this set is a human donor with classical Hodgkin lymphoma. Each CDR3 is given with its conserved first and last residue. The listing skips clone size in some rows; elsewhere it reads once, few, many or a size class.

cdr3_length: 14
v_call: TRBV6-5
clone_size: once
j_call: TRBJ1-6
cdr3_aa: CASSYRAGNSPLHF

cdr3_length: 15
v_call: TRBV4-3
clone_size: .
j_call: TRBJ2-7
cdr3_aa: CASSQDSGTVYEQYF

cdr3_length: 15
v_call: TRBV2
clone_size: .
j_call: TRBJ2-3
cdr3_aa: CASSAGTGDTDTQYF

cdr3_length: 15
v_call: TRBV6-1
clone_size: .
j_call: TRBJ2-5
cdr3_aa: CASRATGAFQETQYF

cdr3_length: 17
v_call: TRBV11-3
clone_size: .
j_call: TRBJ1-6
cdr3_aa: CASSLITGGSYNSPLHF

cdr3_length: 13
v_call: TRBV5-1
clone_size: .
j_call: TRBJ2-5
cdr3_aa: CASRFYSSQTQYF

cdr3_length: 13
v_call: TRBV4-2
clone_size: .
j_call: TRBJ2-7
cdr3_aa: CASAPGTSREQYF

cdr3_length: 18
v_call: TRBV2
clone_size: .
j_call: TRBJ2-3
cdr3_aa: CASSIGTGGQFSTDTQYF

cdr3_length: 15
v_call: TRBV7-7
clone_size: .
j_call: TRBJ2-5
cdr3_aa: CASSPDRGLQETQYF

cdr3_length: 18
v_call: TRBV6-1
clone_size: .
j_call: TRBJ2-6
cdr3_aa: CASSGVRGGKSRANVLTF

cdr3_length: 15
v_call: TRBV2
clone_size: .
j_call: TRBJ2-7
cdr3_aa: CASRDLASGVTEQYF

cdr3_length: 15
v_call: TRBV5-1
clone_size: .
j_call: TRBJ2-7
cdr3_aa: CASSLLGQPYDEQYF

cdr3_length: 16
v_call: TRBV5-7
clone_size: .
j_call: TRBJ2-1
cdr3_aa: CASSLGFGSTYNEQFF

cdr3_length: 15
v_call: TRBV5-1
clone_size: .
j_call: TRBJ2-2
cdr3_aa: CASKGLAGTTGELFF

cdr3_length: 14
v_call: TRBV5-8
clone_size: .
j_call: TRBJ1-1
cdr3_aa: CASSLTGANTEAFF

cdr3_length: 16
v_call: TRBV11-2
clone_size: .
j_call: TRBJ2-1
cdr3_aa: CASSLVRFRSYNEQFF

cdr3_length: 15
v_call: TRBV4-2
clone_size: .
j_call: TRBJ1-1
cdr3_aa: CASSPLMGFDTEAFF

cdr3_length: 17
v_call: TRBV14
clone_size: .
j_call: TRBJ1-2
cdr3_aa: CASSQDGRTGANYGYTF

cdr3_length: 16
v_call: TRBV5-1
clone_size: .
j_call: TRBJ2-5
cdr3_aa: CASSPGTGGAWETQYF

cdr3_length: 16
v_call: TRBV5-1
clone_size: .
j_call: TRBJ1-5
cdr3_aa: CASSLVPGDSNQPQHF

cdr3_length: 14
v_call: TRBV19
clone_size: once
j_call: TRBJ2-3
cdr3_aa: CASTGVSGTDTQYF

cdr3_length: 14
v_call: TRBV28
clone_size: .
j_call: TRBJ1-1
cdr3_aa: CASTRTVVSTEAFF